This T cell receptor beta chain was obtained from a study of T cell repertoires in cytomegalovirus infection. Each CDR3 protein gets one entry after TCRdb re-called the reads with MiXCR. The data hold some 390,000 distinct CDR3 sequences, with roughly 20% observed a single time. Overall study findings and caveats: Accumulated public TCR beta family frequency recognized individuals carrying CMV together with the relevant HLA.

On this clonotype: The antigen remains undetermined.

The sequencing input was PBMCs. This TCR derives from a human donor in good health (CMV status not recorded). Some clones in this sample may be carry-over from other donors' samples.

The DNA for the CDR3 is TGTGCCAGCAGCTTCTACCTAGCGGGGGGAACGACAGATACGCAGTATTTT. Its protein is CASSFYLAGGTTDTQYF. The gene calls are TRBV7-9 and TRBJ2-3; 11 bases map to TRBD2. The CDR3 consists of 17 residues. Per germline, CDR1 SEHNR and CDR2 FQNEAQ (reference sequence). The V and J ends lost 3 bases and 3 bases, in that order; junction bases with no gene match: 8.